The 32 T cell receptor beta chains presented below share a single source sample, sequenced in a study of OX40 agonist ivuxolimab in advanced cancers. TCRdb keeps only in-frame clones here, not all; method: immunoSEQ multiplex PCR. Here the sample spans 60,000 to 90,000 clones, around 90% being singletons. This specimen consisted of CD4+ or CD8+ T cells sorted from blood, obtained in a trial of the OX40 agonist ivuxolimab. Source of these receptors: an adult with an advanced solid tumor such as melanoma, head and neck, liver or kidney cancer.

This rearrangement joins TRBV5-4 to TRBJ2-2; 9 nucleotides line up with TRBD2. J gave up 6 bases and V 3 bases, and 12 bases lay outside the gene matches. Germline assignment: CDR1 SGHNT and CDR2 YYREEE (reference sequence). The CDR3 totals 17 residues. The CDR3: CASSSGGTSFVAGELFF. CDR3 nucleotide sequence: TGTGCCAGCAGCTCGGGGGGGACTAGCTTTGTTGCCGGGGAGCTGTTTTTT.

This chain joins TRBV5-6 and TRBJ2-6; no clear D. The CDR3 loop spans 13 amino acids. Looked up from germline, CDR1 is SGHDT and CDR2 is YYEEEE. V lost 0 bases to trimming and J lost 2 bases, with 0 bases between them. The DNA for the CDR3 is TGTGCCAGCAGCTTGGCTGGGGCCAACGTCCTGACTTTC. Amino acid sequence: CASSLAGANVLTF.

DNA for the CDR3: TGCAGCGTTGACGAGGGGATTAATGAAAAACTGTTTTTT. Translating gives CSVDEGINEKLFF. The chain employs TRBV29-1 and TRBJ1-4, with a possible D match to TRBD1 (5 bases). The CDR3 spans 13 residues. Looked up from germline, CDR1 is SQVTM and CDR2 is ANQGSEA. The germline V and J ends were trimmed by 3 bases and 4 bases, with 9 bases remaining between them. The full variable domain, its missing parts supplied by reference TRBV29-1 and TRBJ1-4, is SAVISQKPSRDICQRGTSLTIQCQVDSQVTMMFWYRQQPGQSLTLIATANQGSEATYESGFVIDKFPISRPNLTFSTLTVSNMSPEDSSIYLCSVDEGINEKLFFGSGTQLSVL.

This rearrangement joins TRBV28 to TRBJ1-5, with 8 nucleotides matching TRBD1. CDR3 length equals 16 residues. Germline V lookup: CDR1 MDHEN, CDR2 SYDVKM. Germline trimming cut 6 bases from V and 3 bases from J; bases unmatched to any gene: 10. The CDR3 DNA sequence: TGTGCCAGCAGATCAAGTACAGGGGGAAACAATCAGCCCCAGCATTTT. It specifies CASRSSTGGNNQPQHF.

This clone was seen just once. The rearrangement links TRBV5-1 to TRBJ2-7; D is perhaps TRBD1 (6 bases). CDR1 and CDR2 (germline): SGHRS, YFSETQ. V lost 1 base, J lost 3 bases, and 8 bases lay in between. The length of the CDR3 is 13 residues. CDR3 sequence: CASSLSGDYEQYF. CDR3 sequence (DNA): TGCGCCAGCAGCTTGTCAGGGGACTACGAGCAGTACTTC. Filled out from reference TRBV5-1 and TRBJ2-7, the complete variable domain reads KAGVTQTPRYLIKTRGQQVTLSCSPISGHRSVSWYQQTPGQGLQFLFEYFSETQRNKGNFPGRFSGRQFSNSRSEMNVSTLELGDSALYLCASSLSGDYEQYFGPGTRLTVT.

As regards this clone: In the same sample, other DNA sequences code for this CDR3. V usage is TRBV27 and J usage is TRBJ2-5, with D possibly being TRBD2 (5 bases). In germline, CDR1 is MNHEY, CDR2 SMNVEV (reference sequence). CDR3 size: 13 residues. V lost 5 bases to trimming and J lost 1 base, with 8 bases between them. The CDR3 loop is CASSLRVQETQYF. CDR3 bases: TGTGCCAGCAGTCTGAGGGTCCAAGAGACCCAGTACTTC.

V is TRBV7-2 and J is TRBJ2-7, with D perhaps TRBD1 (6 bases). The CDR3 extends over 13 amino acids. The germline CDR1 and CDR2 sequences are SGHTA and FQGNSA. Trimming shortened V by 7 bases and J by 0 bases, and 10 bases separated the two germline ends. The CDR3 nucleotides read TGTGCCAGCAATCGGGGACACTCCTACGAGCAGTACTTC. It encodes CASNRGHSYEQYF.

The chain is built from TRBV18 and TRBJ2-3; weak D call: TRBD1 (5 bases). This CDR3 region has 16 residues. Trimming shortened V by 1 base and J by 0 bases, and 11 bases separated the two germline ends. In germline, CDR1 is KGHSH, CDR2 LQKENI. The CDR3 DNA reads TGTGCCAGCTCACCACTAGGACACCCTAGCACAGATACGCAGTATTTT. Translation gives CASSPLGHPSTDTQYF.

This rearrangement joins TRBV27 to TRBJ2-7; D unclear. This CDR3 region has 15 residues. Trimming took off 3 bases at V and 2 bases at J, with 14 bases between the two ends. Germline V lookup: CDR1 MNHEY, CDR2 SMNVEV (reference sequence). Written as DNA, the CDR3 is TGTGCCAGCAGTTTTAAAGTGGGTACTACCTACGAGCAGTACTTC. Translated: CASSFKVGTTYEQYF.

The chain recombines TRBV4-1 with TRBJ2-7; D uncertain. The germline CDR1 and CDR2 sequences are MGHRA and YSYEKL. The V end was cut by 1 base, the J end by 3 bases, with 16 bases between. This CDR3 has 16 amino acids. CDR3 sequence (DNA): TGCGCCAGCAGCCAAGCTGGAGACATACTGTTCTACGAGCAGTACTTC. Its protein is CASSQAGDILFYEQYF.

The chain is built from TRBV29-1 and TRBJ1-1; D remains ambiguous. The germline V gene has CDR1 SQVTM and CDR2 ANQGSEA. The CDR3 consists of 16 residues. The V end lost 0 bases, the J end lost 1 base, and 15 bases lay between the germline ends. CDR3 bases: TGCAGCGTTGAAGATCGAAAGCGGGCCGAGAACACTGAAGCTTTCTTT. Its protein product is CSVEDRKRAENTEAFF.

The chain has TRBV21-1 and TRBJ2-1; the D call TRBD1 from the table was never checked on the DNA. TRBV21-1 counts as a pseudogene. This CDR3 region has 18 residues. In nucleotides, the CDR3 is TGTGCCAGCAGCCCTAAACCCGACAGGGTCGTCCCCTACAATGAGCAGTTCTTC. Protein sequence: CASSPKPDRVVPYNEQFF.

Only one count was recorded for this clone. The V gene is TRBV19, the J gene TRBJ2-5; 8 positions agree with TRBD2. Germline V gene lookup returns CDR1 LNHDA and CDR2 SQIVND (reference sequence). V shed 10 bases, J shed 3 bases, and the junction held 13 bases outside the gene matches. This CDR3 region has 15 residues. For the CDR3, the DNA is TGTGCCACTGGTCTTCGGGGGACTAGTGAAGAGACCCAGTACTTC. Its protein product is CATGLRGTSEETQYF.

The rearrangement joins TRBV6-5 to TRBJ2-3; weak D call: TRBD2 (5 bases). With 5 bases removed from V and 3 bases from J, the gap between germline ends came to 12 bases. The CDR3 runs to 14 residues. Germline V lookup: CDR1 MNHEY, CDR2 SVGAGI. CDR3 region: CASSTGLVTDTQYF. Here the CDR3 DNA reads TGTGCCAGCAGTACCGGACTTGTTACAGATACGCAGTATTTT.

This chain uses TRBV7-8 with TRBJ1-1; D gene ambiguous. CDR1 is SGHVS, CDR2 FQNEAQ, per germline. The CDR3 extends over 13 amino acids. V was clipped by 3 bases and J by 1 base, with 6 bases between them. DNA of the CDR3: TGTGCCAGCAGCTTCGGAGAGAACACTGAAGCTTTCTTT. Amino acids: CASSFGENTEAFF.

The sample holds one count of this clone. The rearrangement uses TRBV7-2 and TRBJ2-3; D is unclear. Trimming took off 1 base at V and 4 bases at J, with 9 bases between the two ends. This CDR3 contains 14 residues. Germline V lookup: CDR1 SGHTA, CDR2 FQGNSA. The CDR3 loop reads CASSLVYQADTQYF. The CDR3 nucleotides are TGTGCCAGCAGCTTAGTATACCAGGCAGATACGCAGTATTTT.

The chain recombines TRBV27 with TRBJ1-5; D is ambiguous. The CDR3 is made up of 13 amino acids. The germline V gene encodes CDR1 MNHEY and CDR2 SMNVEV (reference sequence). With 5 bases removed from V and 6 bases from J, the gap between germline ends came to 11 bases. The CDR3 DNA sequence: TGTGCCAGCAGTCCACTAGGACCTCAGCCCCAGCATTTT. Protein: CASSPLGPQPQHF.

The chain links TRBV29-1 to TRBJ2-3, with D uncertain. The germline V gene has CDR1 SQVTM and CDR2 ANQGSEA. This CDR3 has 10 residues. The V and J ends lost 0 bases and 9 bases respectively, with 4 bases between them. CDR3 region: CSVEEVTQYF. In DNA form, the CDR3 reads TGCAGCGTTGAAGAAGTAACGCAGTATTTT.

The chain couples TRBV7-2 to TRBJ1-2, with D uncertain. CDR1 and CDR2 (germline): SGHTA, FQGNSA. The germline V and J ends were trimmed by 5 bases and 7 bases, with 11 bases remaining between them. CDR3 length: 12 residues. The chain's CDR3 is CASSAGLFGYTF. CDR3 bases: TGTGCCAGCAGCGCGGGGTTATTTGGCTACACCTTC. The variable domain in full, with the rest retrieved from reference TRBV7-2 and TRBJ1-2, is GAGVSQSPSNKVTEKGKDVELRCDPISGHTALYWYRQSLGQGLEFLIYFQGNSAPDKSGLPSDRFSAERTGGSVSTLTIQRTQQEDSAVYLCASSAGLFGYTFGSGTRLTVV.

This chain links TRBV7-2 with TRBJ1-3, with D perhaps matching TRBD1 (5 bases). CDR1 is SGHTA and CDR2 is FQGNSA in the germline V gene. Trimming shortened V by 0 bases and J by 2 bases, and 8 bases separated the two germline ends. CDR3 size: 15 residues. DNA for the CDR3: TGTGCCAGCAGCTTAGCATCAGGGACTGGAAACACCATATATTTT. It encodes CASSLASGTGNTIYF.

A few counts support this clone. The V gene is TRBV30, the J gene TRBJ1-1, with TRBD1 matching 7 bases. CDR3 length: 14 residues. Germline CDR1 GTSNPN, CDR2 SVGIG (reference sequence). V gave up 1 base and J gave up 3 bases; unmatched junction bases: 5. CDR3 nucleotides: TGTGCCTGGAGTGGCAACACAGGGGACACTGAAGCTTTCTTT. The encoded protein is CAWSGNTGDTEAFF.

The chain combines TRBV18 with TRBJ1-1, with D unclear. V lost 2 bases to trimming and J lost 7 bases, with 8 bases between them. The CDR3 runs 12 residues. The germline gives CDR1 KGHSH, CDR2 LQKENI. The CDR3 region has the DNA TGTGCCAGCTCACCAAATCAAAATGAAGCTTTCTTT. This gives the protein CASSPNQNEAFF.

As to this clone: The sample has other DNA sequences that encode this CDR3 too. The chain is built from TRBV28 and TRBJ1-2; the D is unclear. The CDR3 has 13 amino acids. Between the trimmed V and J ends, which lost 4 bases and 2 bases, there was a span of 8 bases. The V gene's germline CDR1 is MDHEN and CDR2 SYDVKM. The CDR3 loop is CASSSTVNYGYTF. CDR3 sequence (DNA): TGTGCCAGCAGTTCGACTGTCAACTATGGCTACACCTTC.

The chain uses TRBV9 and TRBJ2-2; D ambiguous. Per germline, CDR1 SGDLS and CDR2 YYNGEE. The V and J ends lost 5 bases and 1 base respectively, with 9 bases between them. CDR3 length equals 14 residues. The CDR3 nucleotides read TGTGCCAGCAGGCCCATAGGGAACACCGGGGAGCTGTTTTTT. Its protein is CASRPIGNTGELFF.

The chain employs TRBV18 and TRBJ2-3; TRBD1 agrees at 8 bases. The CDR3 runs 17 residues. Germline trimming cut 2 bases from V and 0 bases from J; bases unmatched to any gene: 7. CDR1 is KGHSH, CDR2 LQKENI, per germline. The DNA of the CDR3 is TGTGCCAGCTCACCAAGAGGGACAGGATTTAGCACAGATACGCAGTATTTT. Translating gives CASSPRGTGFSTDTQYF. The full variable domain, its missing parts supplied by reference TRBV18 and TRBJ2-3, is NAGVMQNPRHLVRRRGQEARLRCSPMKGHSHVYWYRQLPEEGLKFMVYLQKENIIDESGMPKERFSAEFPKEGPSILRIQQVVRGDSAAYFCASSPRGTGFSTDTQYFGPGTRLTVL.

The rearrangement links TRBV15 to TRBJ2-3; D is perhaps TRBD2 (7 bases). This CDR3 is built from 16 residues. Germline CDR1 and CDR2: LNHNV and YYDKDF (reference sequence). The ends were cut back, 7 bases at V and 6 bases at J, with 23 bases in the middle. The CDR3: CATTPPKGGGVDTQYF. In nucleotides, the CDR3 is TGTGCCACCACTCCACCGAAAGGGGGAGGGGTGGATACGCAGTATTTT.

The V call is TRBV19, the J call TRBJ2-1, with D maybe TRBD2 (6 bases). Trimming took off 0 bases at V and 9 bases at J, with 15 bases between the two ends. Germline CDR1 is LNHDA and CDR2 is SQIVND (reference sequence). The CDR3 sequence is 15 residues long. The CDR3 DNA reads TGTGCCAGTAGTATAGATATGGGTAGCGGAGGTGAGCAGTTCTTC. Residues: CASSIDMGSGGEQFF.

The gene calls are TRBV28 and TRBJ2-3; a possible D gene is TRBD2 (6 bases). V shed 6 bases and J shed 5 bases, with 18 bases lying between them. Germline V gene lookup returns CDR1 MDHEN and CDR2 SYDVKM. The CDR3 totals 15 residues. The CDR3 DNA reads TGTGCCAGCAGCGGAGGAGGGGCAGGTAAAGATACGCAGTATTTT. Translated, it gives CASSGGGAGKDTQYF.

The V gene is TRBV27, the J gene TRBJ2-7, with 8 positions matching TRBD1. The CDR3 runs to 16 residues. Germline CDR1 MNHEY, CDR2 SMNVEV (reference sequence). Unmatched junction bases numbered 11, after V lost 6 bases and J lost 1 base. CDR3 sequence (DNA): TGTGCCAGCAGAAGTACGACAGGGGCAAGTTCCTACGAGCAGTACTTC. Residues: CASRSTTGASSYEQYF.

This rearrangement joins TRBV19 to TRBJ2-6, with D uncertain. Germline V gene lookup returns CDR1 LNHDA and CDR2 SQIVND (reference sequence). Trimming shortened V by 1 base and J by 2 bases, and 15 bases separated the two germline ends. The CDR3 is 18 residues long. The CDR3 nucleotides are TGTGCCAGTAGTATAGGGTCGTGGCTAAGGGCTGGGGCCAACGTCCTGACTTTC. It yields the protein CASSIGSWLRAGANVLTF.

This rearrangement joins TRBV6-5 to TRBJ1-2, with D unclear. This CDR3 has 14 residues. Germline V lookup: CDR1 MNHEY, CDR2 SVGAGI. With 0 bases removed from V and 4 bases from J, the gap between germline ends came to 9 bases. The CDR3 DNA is TGTGCCAGCAGTTACTCGAGCGATAGCTATGGCTACACCTTC. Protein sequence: CASSYSSDSYGYTF.

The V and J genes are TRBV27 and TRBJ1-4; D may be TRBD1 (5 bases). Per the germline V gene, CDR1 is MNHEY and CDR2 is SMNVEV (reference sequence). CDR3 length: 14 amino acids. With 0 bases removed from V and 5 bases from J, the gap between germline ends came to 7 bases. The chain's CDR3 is CASSLSPGNEKLFF. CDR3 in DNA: TGTGCCAGCAGTTTATCACCAGGGAATGAAAAACTGTTTTTT. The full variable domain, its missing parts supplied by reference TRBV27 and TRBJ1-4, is EAQVTQNPRYLITVTGKKLTVTCSQNMNHEYMSWYRQDPGLGLRQIYYSMNVEVTDKGDVPEGYKVSRKEKRNFPLILESPSPNQTSLYFCASSLSPGNEKLFFGSGTQLSVL.